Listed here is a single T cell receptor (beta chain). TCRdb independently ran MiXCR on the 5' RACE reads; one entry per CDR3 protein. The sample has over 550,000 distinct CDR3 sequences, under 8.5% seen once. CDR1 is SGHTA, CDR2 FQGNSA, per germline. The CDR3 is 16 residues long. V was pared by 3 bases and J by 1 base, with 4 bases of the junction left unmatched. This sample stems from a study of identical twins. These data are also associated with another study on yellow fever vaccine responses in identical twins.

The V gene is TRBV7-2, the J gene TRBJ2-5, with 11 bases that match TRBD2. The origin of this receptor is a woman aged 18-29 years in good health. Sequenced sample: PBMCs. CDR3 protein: CASSFTSGSSQETQYF. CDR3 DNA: TGTGCCAGCAGCTTTACTAGCGGGAGCTCCCAAGAGACCCAGTACTTC.